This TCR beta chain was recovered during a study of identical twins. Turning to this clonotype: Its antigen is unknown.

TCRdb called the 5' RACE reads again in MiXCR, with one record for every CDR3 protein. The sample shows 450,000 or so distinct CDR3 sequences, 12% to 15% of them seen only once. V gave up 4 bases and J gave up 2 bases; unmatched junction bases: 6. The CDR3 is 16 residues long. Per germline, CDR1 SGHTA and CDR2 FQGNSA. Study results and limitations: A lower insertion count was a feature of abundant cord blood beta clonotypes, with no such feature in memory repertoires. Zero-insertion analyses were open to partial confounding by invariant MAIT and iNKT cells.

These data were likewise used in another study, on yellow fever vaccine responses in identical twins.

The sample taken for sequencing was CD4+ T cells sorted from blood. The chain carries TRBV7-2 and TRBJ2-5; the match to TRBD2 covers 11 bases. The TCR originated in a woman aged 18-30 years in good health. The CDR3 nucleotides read TGTGCCAGCAGCTATTCCGGGACTAGCGGACAAGAGACCCAGTACTTC. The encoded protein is CASSYSGTSGQETQYF.